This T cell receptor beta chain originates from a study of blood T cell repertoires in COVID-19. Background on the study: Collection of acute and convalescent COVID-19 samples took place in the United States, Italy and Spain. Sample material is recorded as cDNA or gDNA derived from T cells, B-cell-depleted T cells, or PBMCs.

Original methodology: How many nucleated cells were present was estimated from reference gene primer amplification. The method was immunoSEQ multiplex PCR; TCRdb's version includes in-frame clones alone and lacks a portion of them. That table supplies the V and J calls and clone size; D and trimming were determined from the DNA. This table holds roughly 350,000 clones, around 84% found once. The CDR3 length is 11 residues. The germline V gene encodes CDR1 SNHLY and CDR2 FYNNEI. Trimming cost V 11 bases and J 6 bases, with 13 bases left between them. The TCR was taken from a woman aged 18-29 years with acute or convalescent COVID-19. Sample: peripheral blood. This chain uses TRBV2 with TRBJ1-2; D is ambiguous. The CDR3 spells CALFAGNGYTF. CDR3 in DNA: TGTGCCCTGTTTGCGGGAAATGGCTACACCTTC.